Listed below are T cell receptor beta chains from one sample, sequenced in a study of T cells in Graves' hyperthyroidism and ophthalmopathy. One entry per CDR3 protein, called by TCRdb with MiXCR from the multiplex PCR reads. Of roughly 380,000 distinct CDR3 sequences in the sample, approximately 13% were seen once. Sequenced sample: blood. The receptors were sampled from a young man with Graves' hyperthyroidism that later progressed to Graves' ophthalmopathy. Each CDR3 is given with its conserved first and last residue. A D gene is named only where the DNA matches it firmly. Only part of the rows carry a size: once, few, many, or a class if the clone is expanded.

D,V,length,size,J,CDR3,DNA
.,TRBV12-3/TRBV12-4,13,.,TRBJ1-2,CASKSGRYYGYTF,TGTGCCAGCAAATCGGGACGATACTATGGCTACACCTTC
TRBD1,TRBV10-3,14,few,TRBJ2-7,CAIRPGQGVFEQYF,TGTGCCATCAGGCCGGGACAGGGGGTATTCGAGCAGTACTTC
.,TRBV7-9,13,few,TRBJ1-2,CASSHLADGDYTF,TGTGCCAGCAGCCACTTGGCGGACGGCGACTACACCTTC
.,TRBV4-1,15,many,TRBJ2-2,CASSQALAATGELFF,TGCGCCAGCAGCCAAGCTTTGGCAGCCACCGGGGAGCTGTTTTTT
TRBD1,TRBV11-3,14,many,TRBJ1-1,CASSLDRDRVFPFF,TGTGCCAGCAGCTTAGATCGGGACAGGGTGTTTCCTTTCTTT
TRBD1,TRBV12-5,17,.,TRBJ2-5,CASGWSGGVGKEETQYF,TGTGCTAGTGGTTGGTCAGGGGGCGTCGGGAAGGAAGAGACCCAGTACTTC
TRBD1,TRBV29-1,14,few,TRBJ2-5,CSAPRDRGQETQYF,TGCAGCGCACCCCGGGACAGAGGCCAAGAGACCCAGTACTTC
.,TRBV5-1,15,many,TRBJ1-4,CASSLEKGFTEKLFF,TGCGCCAGCAGCTTGGAAAAGGGGTTTACCGAAAAACTGTTTTTT
.,TRBV28,13,many,TRBJ2-5,CASTPDSQETQYF,TGTGCCAGCACCCCGGACAGCCAAGAGACCCAGTACTTC
.,TRBV20-1,14,.,TRBJ2-2,CSARDLGSTGELFF,TGCAGTGCTAGAGATCTTGGGTCCACCGGGGAGCTGTTTTTT
TRBD1,TRBV7-2,15,.,TRBJ1-5,CASSFGQGSFQPQHF,TGTGCCAGCAGCTTTGGACAGGGAAGTTTCCAGCCCCAGCATTTT
TRBD2,TRBV12-3/TRBV12-4,16,many,TRBJ2-3,CASSPDSGGAGDTQYF,TGTGCCAGCAGCCCAGATAGCGGGGGGGCGGGAGATACGCAGTATTTT
.,TRBV11-2,15,many,TRBJ2-1,CASSLVVNSYNEQFF,TGTGCCAGCAGCTTAGTAGTGAATTCCTACAATGAGCAGTTCTTC
.,TRBV15,16,many,TRBJ1-4,CATSRDLAGYDEKLFF,TGTGCCACCAGCAGAGATCTTGCAGGGTACGATGAAAAACTGTTTTTT
.,TRBV15,17,many,TRBJ1-3,CATSSATRSRERNTIYF,TGTGCCACCAGCAGTGCAACAAGATCGCGGGAGAGGAACACCATATATTTT
.,TRBV15,14,many,TRBJ1-3,CATSRESSGNTIYF,TGTGCCACCAGCAGAGAGTCCTCTGGAAACACCATATATTTT
TRBD1,TRBV7-2,17,.,TRBJ1-2,CASSSGTGFRANYGYTF,TGTGCCAGCAGCTCCGGGACAGGGTTCCGGGCGAACTATGGCTACACCTTC
TRBD2,TRBV5-4,16,few,TRBJ2-5,CASSRWASGGSRTQYF,TGTGCCAGCAGCCGGTGGGCTAGCGGGGGTTCCCGGACCCAGTACTTC
.,TRBV2,16,many,TRBJ2-6,CASSNQGFSGANVLTF,TGTGCCAGCAGTAATCAGGGTTTCTCTGGGGCCAACGTCCTGACTTTC
.,TRBV3-1,17,.,TRBJ1-1,CASSQGQGIMRDIEAFF,TGTGCCAGCAGCCAAGGGCAGGGGATAATGAGAGACATTGAAGCTTTCTTT
TRBD2,TRBV27,15,few,TRBJ2-7,CASSFIGLAAYEQYF,TGTGCCAGCAGTTTTATCGGACTAGCGGCTTACGAGCAGTACTTC
.,TRBV4-1,16,medium-sized,TRBJ2-3,CASSQRYRSSTDTQYF,TGCGCCAGCAGCCAAAGATACAGATCTAGCACAGATACGCAGTATTTT
.,TRBV6-1,14,few,TRBJ1-2,CASTHVGGPYGYTF,TGTGCCAGCACCCACGTCGGGGGGCCCTATGGCTACACCTTC
TRBD1,TRBV6-1,16,many,TRBJ1-5,CASSEQVTGYNQPQHF,TGTGCCAGCAGTGAACAAGTGACAGGGTACAATCAGCCCCAGCATTTT
TRBD1,TRBV20-1,16,.,TRBJ2-2,CSATDFGTESFRELFF,TGCAGTGCTACGGATTTCGGGACAGAGTCCTTCCGGGAGCTGTTTTTT
TRBD1,TRBV4-2,16,few,TRBJ2-7,CASSQVGQGGNYEQYF,TGTGCCAGCAGCCAAGTGGGACAGGGTGGAAACTACGAGCAGTACTTC
TRBD2,TRBV20-1,15,many,TRBJ2-5,CSVTNARGGRETQYF,TGCAGTGTCACAAACGCGCGGGGGGGACGAGAGACCCAGTACTTC
TRBD2,TRBV3-1,16,.,TRBJ2-3,CASSPLAGSSTDTQYF,TGTGCCAGCAGCCCGCTAGCGGGTTCTAGCACAGATACGCAGTATTTT
TRBD1,TRBV24-1,16,few,TRBJ1-4,CATSDLEAGGEEKLFF,TGTGCCACCAGTGATTTAGAAGCAGGGGGTGAAGAAAAACTGTTTTTT
.,TRBV30,14,few,TRBJ1-1,CAWSRPLRVPEAFF,TGTGCCTGGAGTCGGCCACTTAGGGTGCCTGAAGCTTTCTTT
TRBD2,TRBV12-3/TRBV12-4,13,many,TRBJ2-5,CASVRGGLETQYF,TGTGCCAGCGTTCGGGGGGGCCTCGAGACCCAGTACTTC
TRBD1,TRBV11-3,14,.,TRBJ2-7,CASSRRTGHYEQYF,TGTGCCAGCAGCCGAAGGACAGGACACTACGAGCAGTACTTC
TRBD1,TRBV11-2,17,many,TRBJ1-3,CASSARFGTGTGNTIYF,TGTGCCAGCAGCGCTAGATTCGGGACAGGGACGGGAAACACCATATATTTT
.,TRBV5-4,15,few,TRBJ2-1,CASSFGGGAGVEQFF,TGTGCCAGCAGCTTCGGAGGGGGGGCCGGGGTTGAGCAGTTCTTC
.,TRBV5-6,13,many,TRBJ1-1,CASSLTGPTEAFF,TGTGCCAGCAGCTTGACAGGACCCACTGAAGCTTTCTTT
.,TRBV11-2,17,.,TRBJ2-2,CASSLVGAFRYTGELFF,TGTGCCAGCAGCTTAGTGGGAGCTTTTCGATACACCGGGGAGCTGTTTTTT
.,TRBV7-9,14,many,TRBJ1-6,CASSSQRSNSPLHF,TGTGCCAGCAGCTCTCAGCGTTCTAATTCACCCCTCCACTTT